Listed here is a single T cell receptor beta chain. This sample is drawn from a study of high-grade serous ovarian cancer treatment subgroups. CDR3 size: 19 residues. The J segment lost 0 bases and the V segment lost 5 bases, leaving 9 bases of the junction unmatched. Per the germline V gene, CDR1 is MDHEN and CDR2 is SYDVKM. Using immunoSEQ multiplex PCR, the repertoire was profiled, and TCRdb retains in-frame clones only, with some absent. The sample records approximately 5,000 clones, around 70% being singletons. Tumor tissue was taken before any definitive surgery or chemotherapy was given. The sample consisted of tumor tissue. The chain recombines TRBV28 with TRBJ2-1, with 14 positions matching TRBD2. The TCR sequence derives from a human donor with high-grade serous ovarian cancer. Here the CDR3 reads CASSRTSGRTLSSYNEQFF. CDR3 coding DNA: TGTGCCAGCAGTCGGACTAGCGGGAGGACGTTAAGCTCCTACAATGAGCAGTTCTTC. Combining the CDR3 with reference TRBV28 and TRBJ2-1 gives the whole variable domain DVKVTQSSRYLVKRTGEKVFLECVQDMDHENMFWYRQDPGLGLRLIYFSYDVKMKEKGDIPEGYSVSREKKERFSLILESASTNQTSMYLCASSRTSGRTLSSYNEQFFGPGTRLTVL.